This record covers a single T cell receptor beta chain. This specimen belongs to a study of metastatic and nonmetastatic thyroid tumors. For the study at large: Both malignant and benign thyroid patients supplied peripheral blood and tumor or nodule tissue samples, across which the repertoires of these patients were then compared.

The germline V gene has CDR1 KGHSH and CDR2 LQKENI. This CDR3 spans 14 amino acids. V lost 1 base, J lost 2 bases, and 8 bases lay in between. Until they underwent thyroid surgery, no patient had received any treatment. Using MiXCR, TCRdb reanalyzed the PCR reads. This sample has tens of thousands of clones, with roughly 23% found just once. The chain has TRBV18 and TRBJ1-1; D uncertain. This clonotype originated in a female donor with papillary thyroid cancer or a benign thyroid nodule (not recorded which). Some clones in this sample may be carry-over from other donors' samples. The sample was blood. The CDR3 here is CASSPQYSNTEAFF. The CDR3, as DNA: TGTGCCAGCTCACCACAATACAGCAACACTGAAGCTTTCTTT.